The T cell receptor (beta chain) under discussion was sequenced for a study of CD8 T cells in Susac syndrome (dated by TCRdb to the late 2010s). In the study overall: The study used repertoire sequencing to test whether antigen drove CD8+ T cell activation and differentiation in Susac syndrome. Results and caveats for the whole study, not just this receptor: The number of individuals in the TCR sequencing and HLA analysis was recognized as being relatively small.

Including the terminal cysteine and phenylalanine, the CDR3 comprises 14 residues. CDR3 DNA is the only sequence kept; it has 42 bases, read in frame from the first base. Reading the germline V gene gives CDR1 SGHVS and CDR2 FNYEAQ. Trimming takes 1 base from V and 1 base from J, and the germline ends sit 7 bases apart. High-throughput TCR beta sequencing profiled peripheral blood CD8+ and CD4+ T cells from healthy donors, Susac syndrome patients and multiple sclerosis patients. Multiple sclerosis controls were treatment-naive patients with stable or active relapsing-remitting disease fulfilling revised McDonald criteria. Bulk CD8+ and CD4+ T cells were purified by magnetic negative isolation, while CD8+ TEMRA cells were enriched using FACS. Blood was collected in EDTA tubes and processed within 24 hours, with PBMCs isolated through density gradient centrifugation. PBMCs intended for TCR sequencing were cryopreserved in liquid nitrogen and thawed later in a water bath at 37 degrees C. The sorted or isolated CD4+, CD8+ and CD8+ TEMRA cells reached a purity of at least 90%.

In its sample, this clonotype was seen once. Its antigen remains undetermined. No quality values exist for individual bases; no much larger clone is one base distant. One read is thin evidence. RNA was extracted using the RNeasy kit, and about 0.5 to 1 ug of the RNA was reverse transcribed with random hexamers. The immunoSEQ multiplex PCR assay, covering 54 Vbeta and 13 Jbeta segments, was used to amplify TCR beta CDR3 regions. Bias from PCR amplification was corrected by using a synthetic template baseline for primer optimization and for computational correction. The source study handled its data this way. Only productive sequences were kept, with reads annotated to V, D and J genes according to IMGT and analyzed in immunoSEQ Analyzer. Clonality was computed as one minus Shannon entropy normalized by log2 of the number of productive unique sequences. For each patient and control, public and private clones were evaluated among the 100 most prevalent clones. Clones were defined as Susac-specific when absent from the healthy and MS cohorts, from about a thousand published viral clones and from other ImmuneACCESS disease sequences. The public reads were reanalyzed by TCRdb: fastp trimming at Q25, MiXCR alignment, in-frame beta chains only. Under each unique CDR3 protein, matching rows form one entry showing the most common genes and DNA. Clone size and V and J calls follow TCRdb, not the original study. The sample contains approximately 270,000 distinct CDR3 sequences, around 93% of them found a single time. The ten most abundant clones make up around 0.07% of the sample.

This TCR came from a human donor with multiple sclerosis. Sequenced input: CD4+ T cells from PBMCs. In this chain, TRBV7-6 is recombined with TRBJ1-2; no D gene call is confident. The sequenced DNA is TGTGCCAGCAGCTTAGACGGTGGTAACTATGGCTACACCTTC. This codes for CASSLDGGNYGYTF.